This T cell receptor (beta chain) is drawn from a study of blood T cell repertoires in COVID-19. Study-level background: The origin of the acute and convalescent COVID-19 samples was the United States, Italy and Spain. PBMCs, B-cell-depleted T cells, or T cells provided the cDNA or gDNA that made up the material.

TCRdb's copy holds only in-frame clones and misses some; the assay was immunoSEQ multiplex PCR. The sample includes more than 85,000 clones, around 90% of them seen just once. This CDR3 contains 13 residues. This chain uses TRBV21-1 with TRBJ1-5. TRBV21-1 is an annotated pseudogene. Sequencing was done on a sample of peripheral blood. The TCR sequence derives from a woman aged 45-65 years with COVID-19, enrolled during active disease. Here the CDR3 reads CASSKFGVQPQHF. For the CDR3, the DNA is TGTGCCAGCAGCAAATTCGGGGTTCAGCCCCAGCATTTT.